Reported below is one T cell receptor (beta chain). This entry belongs to a study of blood T cells in healthy people across ages. The CDR3 is 19 amino acids. V was pared by 0 bases and J by 4 bases, with 13 bases of the junction left unmatched. Germline V lookup: CDR1 LNHNV, CDR2 YYDKDF (reference sequence). The use of a sample-barcoded 5' primer and a J-beta primer mix characterized a second PCR of about 7 to 12 cycles. Each CDR3 protein gets one entry after TCRdb re-called the 5' RACE reads with MiXCR. The sample lists some 760,000 distinct CDR3 sequences; about 25% were seen once. The same data also went into a second study, on T cells of mothers and their children. That work contributes: Three healthy Caucasian mothers and their six children were the donors. The study found thymic selection shapes TCR recombination output similarly in related and unrelated pairs.

V usage is TRBV15 and J usage is TRBJ2-1, with 9 positions matching TRBD2. This clonotype was obtained from a boy younger than 18 in good health. The sequenced sample consisted of blood. The CDR3 DNA reads as TGTGCCACCAGCAGAGATTTAGTTCGGCGGGAGGGCCCTTACAATGAGCAGTTCTTC. This sequence encodes CATSRDLVRREGPYNEQFF.